These 12 T cell receptor beta chains came from one sample sequenced in a study of blood T cells in healthy people across ages. Primers used in a second PCR of about 6 to 12 cycles were a sample-barcoded 5' primer and a J-beta primer mix. TCRdb recomputed calls from the 5' RACE reads with MiXCR, one row per CDR3 protein. The repertoire holds 650,000 or so distinct CDR3 sequences, with about 51% as singletons. Material: blood. These receptors came from a woman of 80 years or more in good health.

This clonotype has a count of ten or more. The CDR3 DNA is TGTGCCAGCTCGACAGGGACAGACGGGAGCAATCAGCCCCAGCATTTT. It codes for CASSTGTDGSNQPQHF. This rearrangement joins TRBV25-1 to TRBJ1-5; 7 bases are shared with TRBD1. J gave up 1 base and V 8 bases, and 11 bases lay outside the gene matches. Germline CDR1 and CDR2: MGHDK and SYGVNS. CDR3 length: 16 amino acids. The full variable domain, completed using reference TRBV25-1 and TRBJ1-5, is EADIYQTPRYLVIGTGKKITLECSQTMGHDKMYWYQQDPGMELHLIHYSYGVNSTEKGDLSSESTVSRIRTEHFPLTLESARPSHTSQYLCASSTGTDGSNQPQHFGDGTRLSIL.

The J gene is TRBJ2-7, the V gene TRBV27; D is possibly TRBD1 (5 bases). In germline, CDR1 is MNHEY, CDR2 SMNVEV (reference sequence). CDR3 length equals 15 residues. V lost 0 bases, J lost 0 bases, and 9 bases lay in between. The CDR3, as DNA: TGTGCCAGCAGTTTATCGGGCAGGGCCTCCTACGAGCAGTACTTC. It is translated as CASSLSGRASYEQYF.

This clonotype has ten or more counts. The chain uses TRBV10-3 and TRBJ1-1, with D maybe TRBD1 (5 bases). V dropped 6 bases and J dropped 0 bases, with 17 bases sitting between them. The CDR3 length is 16 residues. The V gene's germline CDR1 is ENHRY and CDR2 SYGVKD. The CDR3 reads CAIRRETVMLNTEAFF. CDR3 DNA: TGTGCCATCAGGCGGGAGACAGTCATGCTGAACACTGAAGCTTTCTTT.

This clonotype was counted between two and nine times. The gene calls are TRBV29-1 and TRBJ1-5; 8 bases are shared with TRBD1. Germline V gene sequence: CDR1 SQVTM, CDR2 ANQGSEA. J was trimmed by 9 bases and V by 4 bases; bases with no gene match: 11. The CDR3 contains 14 residues. The CDR3 DNA reads TGCAGCGTTGGGACAGGGACGGAGCGGTGGCCCCAGCATTTT. This sequence encodes CSVGTGTERWPQHF.

A word on this clonotype: An end of the junction differs from the germline gene, which may be a read error. The chain links TRBV4-1 to TRBJ1-1, with unresolved D. Germline CDR1 is MGHRA and CDR2 is YSYEKL. This CDR3 has 14 amino acids. The CDR3: CASSQPRRNTEAFF. The DNA of the CDR3 is TGCGCCAGCAGCCAACCTCGGCGGAACACTGAGGCTTTCTTT.

The table lists this clonotype with many counts. The gene calls are TRBV28 and TRBJ2-4; weak D call: TRBD1 (6 bases). CDR1 and CDR2 (germline): MDHEN, SYDVKM. The CDR3 contains 14 residues. Trimming removed 3 bases at V and 6 bases at J, with 12 bases between. As DNA, the CDR3 is TGTGCCAGCAGTTTCGCGACAGGCCTAAACATTCAGTACTTC. Protein: CASSFATGLNIQYF.

This clonotype was recorded at least ten times. This rearrangement joins TRBV6-6 to TRBJ1-2; 9 bases match TRBD1. V was pared by 2 bases and J by 3 bases, with 10 bases of the junction left unmatched. Germline-derived CDR1 and CDR2 are MNHNY and SVGAGI (reference sequence). The CDR3 extends over 17 amino acids. CDR3 residues: CASSYPRLRTGDYGYTF. Written as DNA, the CDR3 is TGTGCCAGCAGTTACCCCAGACTCCGGACAGGGGACTATGGCTACACCTTC.

The gene calls are TRBV14 and TRBJ2-7; tentatively, D is TRBD1 (5 bases). CDR3 length: 14 amino acids. Trimming pared 11 bases from V and 3 bases from J, leaving 20 bases between. The germline gives CDR1 SGHDN, CDR2 FVKESK. The CDR3 bases are TGTGCCTCAGCAGGGCTCCAGTTCAACTACGAGCAGTACTTC. This sequence encodes CASAGLQFNYEQYF.

This clonotype has a handful of counts. The chain employs TRBV5-1 and TRBJ2-1; no definite D call. CDR3 size: 14 residues. CDR1 is SGHRS and CDR2 is YFSETQ in the germline V gene. Trimming removed 1 base from V and 7 bases from J, with 12 bases in between. CDR3 region: CASSLSAAGNEQFF. The CDR3 DNA reads as TGCGCCAGCAGCTTGAGCGCGGCCGGGAATGAGCAGTTCTTC.

On this clonotype: A read error may explain this, as a much larger clone is one base away. The gene calls are TRBV5-8 and TRBJ2-1; D remains ambiguous. The better agreement between TRBJ2-7 and the DNA end casts doubt on the J call. Germline CDR1 is SGHTS and CDR2 is YDEGEE. CDR3 length: 14 amino acids. CDR3 sequence reads: CASSSGSAYNGQYF. The CDR3 DNA follows: TGTGCCAGCAGTTCAGGTTCGGCCTACAATGGGCAGTACTTC.

This clonotype has at least ten counts. This rearrangement joins TRBV11-1 to TRBJ1-1, with D tentatively TRBD1 (6 bases). V lost 6 bases, J lost 6 bases, and 14 bases lay in between. The CDR3 is 13 amino acids. Germline loops: CDR1 SGHAT, CDR2 FQDESV (reference sequence). CDR3 sequence: CASSYSGAPEAFF. CDR3 DNA sequence: TGTGCCAGCAGTTACTCAGGGGCGCCTGAAGCTTTCTTT.

This clonotype was detected ten times or more. V and J are TRBV2 and TRBJ2-1; 15 nucleotides match TRBD2. V lost 6 bases, J lost 2 bases, and 5 bases stayed unmatched. This CDR3 contains 17 residues. Per germline, CDR1 SNHLY and CDR2 FYNNEI. CDR3 coding DNA: TGTGCCAGCAGCAGGACTAGCGGGAGGGTGGCCTACAATGAGCAGTTCTTC. Its protein is CASSRTSGRVAYNEQFF.